The 12 T cell receptor beta chains below come from one sample, sequenced in a study of CD8 T cells in ankylosing spondylitis (dated by TCRdb to about 2017). The paper's findings and limits, for the study overall: A TCR beta motif of 8 or 9 highly homologous amino acid variants appeared characteristic of blood from ankylosing spondylitis patients.

Antigens of these TCRs are unknown. Preparation of the library involved 5' RACE. The sequencer was an Illumina HiSeq 2500. The public sequencing data were trimmed at Q25 with fastp and processed into clonotypes with MiXCR by TCRdb, which kept only in-frame beta chains. CDR3 protein duplicates are merged, each entry listing the most common genes and DNA. In this sample the table shows fewer than 500,000 distinct CDR3 sequences, approximately 20% of which occur a single time. The top ten clonotypes cover about a sixth of the sample. The specimen sequenced was blood, either unsorted or a sorted T cell fraction (not recorded which). Every receptor here comes from a male donor with ankylosing spondylitis.

The V and J genes are TRBV28 and TRBJ2-5; TRBD1 aligns across 7 bases. The germline gives CDR1 MDHEN, CDR2 SYDVKM. The junction had 8 bases not matched to a gene; V was cut back by 4 bases and J by 0 bases. The CDR3 has 16 amino acids. CDR3 in amino acids: CASSYTRTGNQETQYF. CDR3 DNA sequence: TGTGCCAGCAGTTATACGCGGACAGGCAACCAAGAGACCCAGTACTTC. The full variable domain, in which reference TRBV28 and TRBJ2-5 provide the parts outside the CDR3, is DVKVTQSSRYLVKRTGEKVFLECVQDMDHENMFWYRQDPGLGLRLIYFSYDVKMKEKGDIPEGYSVSREKKERFSLILESASTNQTSMYLCASSYTRTGNQETQYFGPGTRLLVL.

The gene calls are TRBV4-3 and TRBJ2-3; 11 nucleotides agree with TRBD2. This CDR3 is 18 amino acids long. Per the germline V gene, CDR1 is LGHNA and CDR2 is YSLEER. V dropped 0 bases and J dropped 1; count of bases not matched to a gene: 6. CDR3 amino acids: CASSQETPGLAGTDTQYF. The CDR3 DNA sequence: TGCGCCAGCAGCCAAGAAACACCGGGACTAGCGGGCACAGATACGCAGTATTTT.

The chain combines TRBV4-2 with TRBJ2-1, with a tentative D call TRBD2 (6 bases). The germline V gene has CDR1 LGHNA and CDR2 YNFKEQ. The CDR3 runs 15 residues. Trimming left V 4 bases short and J 4 bases short, with 14 bases between. The chain's CDR3 is CASSRELAEYNEQFF. CDR3 nucleotide sequence: TGTGCCAGCAGCCGAGAGTTAGCGGAGTACAATGAGCAGTTCTTC.

The chain joins TRBV3-1 to TRBJ2-1; D unclear. This CDR3 region has 16 residues. CDR1 is LGHDT, CDR2 YNNKEL, per germline (reference sequence). V dropped 1 base and J dropped 0 bases, with 10 bases sitting between them. The CDR3 DNA reads TGTGCCAGCAGCCAAGGTTTGTTGCCCTCCTACAATGAGCAGTTCTTC. It specifies CASSQGLLPSYNEQFF.

The V gene is TRBV3-1, the J gene TRBJ1-6; 9 positions match TRBD1. Germline assignment: CDR1 LGHDT and CDR2 YNNKEL (reference sequence). V shed 1 base, J shed 8 bases, and the junction held 6 bases outside the gene matches. CDR3 length: 16 amino acids. The CDR3 loop reads CASSQGWRTGDSPLHF. The CDR3 DNA is TGTGCCAGCAGCCAAGGTTGGAGGACAGGGGATTCACCCCTCCACTTT.

The chain recombines TRBV6-2 or TRBV6-3 with TRBJ2-1; TRBD1 agrees at 10 bases. Trimming removed 8 bases from V and 6 bases from J; junction bases left unmatched: 4. CDR1 is MNHEY, CDR2 SVGEGT, per germline. The CDR3 covers 13 residues. CDR3 sequence (DNA): TGTGCCAGCCGGGACAGGGGTATCAATGAGCAGTTCTTC. This encodes CASRDRGINEQFF.

The CDR3 DNA is TGTGCCAGCAGTGAGGCGGGGTCGGGAATCTATGGCTACACCTTC. Its protein product is CASSEAGSGIYGYTF. The rearrangement joins TRBV6-1 to TRBJ1-2; D ambiguous. This CDR3 has 15 residues. CDR1 and CDR2 from the germline V gene are MNHNS and SASEGT. V was shortened by 3 bases and J by 4 bases, with 15 bases between the two germline ends.

This clonotype came up a few times. The chain combines TRBV7-9 with TRBJ1-4; 8 bases map to TRBD1. This CDR3 spans 16 amino acids. Germline CDR1 and CDR2: SEHNR and FQNEAQ (reference sequence). After removal of 2 bases from V and 5 bases from J, the junction contained 7 bases not matched to a gene. The CDR3 is CASSLSPGQANEKLFF. CDR3 DNA sequence: TGTGCCAGCAGCTTATCGCCGGGACAGGCGAATGAAAAACTGTTTTTT. Full variable domain (outside the CDR3, taken from reference TRBV7-9 and TRBJ1-4): DTGVSQNPRHKITKRGQNVTFRCDPISEHNRLYWYRQTLGQGPEFLTYFQNEAQLEKSRLLSDRFSAERPKGSFSTLEIQRTEQGDSAMYLCASSLSPGQANEKLFFGSGTQLSVL.

This clonotype was seen at least ten times. V usage is TRBV7-8 and J usage is TRBJ1-1; D gene unclear. CDR1 and CDR2 (germline): SGHVS, FQNEAQ. With 4 bases removed from V and 0 bases from J, the gap between germline ends came to 3 bases. The CDR3 loop spans 12 amino acids. The chain's CDR3 is CASSSMNTEAFF. In DNA form, the CDR3 reads TGTGCCAGCAGCTCTATGAACACTGAAGCTTTCTTT.

A few counts support this clonotype. This sequence joins TRBV7-9 and TRBJ2-3; D is ambiguous. V lost 3 bases and J lost 4, with 14 bases in between. The germline V gene encodes CDR1 SEHNR and CDR2 FQNEAQ (reference sequence). The CDR3 runs 15 residues. DNA of the CDR3: TGTGCCAGCAGCTTTAATATCCCAGACCCAGATACGCAGTATTTT. This sequence encodes CASSFNIPDPDTQYF.

This clonotype came up a few times. Here the CDR3 DNA reads TGCAGCGTGAAAGCGGGAGTCCCCTACAATGAGCAGTTCTTC. The encoded protein is CSVKAGVPYNEQFF. This chain connects TRBV29-1 to TRBJ2-1; 8 bases align to TRBD2. The CDR3 consists of 14 residues. V lost 6 bases, J lost 2 bases, and 6 bases stayed unmatched. From germline, CDR1 is SQVTM and CDR2 ANQGSEA.

The rearrangement links TRBV29-1 to TRBJ2-7, with 9 bases fitting TRBD2. Germline loops: CDR1 SQVTM, CDR2 ANQGSEA. V was clipped by 6 bases and J by 2 bases; unmatched bases: 8. The CDR3 is 14 residues long. CDR3 amino acids: CSVARGGGAYEQYF. For the CDR3, the DNA is TGCAGCGTGGCCCGCGGCGGGGGGGCCTACGAGCAGTACTTC.